One sample yielded the 25 T cell receptor beta chains listed below, sequenced in a study of blood T cell repertoires in COVID-19. Assay: immunoSEQ multiplex PCR; the TCRdb copy retains only in-frame clones and omits some. The data hold over 200,000 clones, with about 80% observed a single time. Material: PBMCs or T cells enriched from blood (not recorded which). These receptors were obtained from a man in his 60s who had recovered from COVID-19.

J is TRBJ1-2 and V is TRBV28; TRBD1 is a possible D gene (6 bases). Per the germline V gene, CDR1 is MDHEN and CDR2 is SYDVKM. The CDR3 totals 14 residues. V was clipped by 6 bases and J by 0 bases, with 11 bases between them. The CDR3 nucleotides read TGTGCCAGCAGGACAGGTTTTTCTAACTATGGCTACACCTTC. This sequence encodes CASRTGFSNYGYTF.

As for this clone: The sample has other DNA sequences that encode this CDR3 too. This CDR3 reads CASSYSRRGNTEAFF. In nucleotides, the CDR3 is TGTGCCAGCAGTTATTCCCGGAGGGGGAACACTGAAGCTTTCTTT. V is TRBV6-5 and J is TRBJ1-1, with a tentative D call TRBD1 (5 bases). This CDR3 has 15 amino acids. Germline values: CDR1 MNHEY, CDR2 SVGAGI. The ends were cut back, 3 bases at V and 1 base at J, with 12 bases in the middle.

The V and J genes are TRBV6-2 or TRBV6-3 and TRBJ1-2; weak D call: TRBD1 (5 bases). Germline CDR1 reads MNHEY; CDR2 reads SVGEGT. V was shortened by 2 bases and J by 2 bases, with 12 bases between the two germline ends. The CDR3 is 15 residues long. The CDR3 nucleotides read TGTGCCAGCAGTTACGCGGGGCTAGGGAACTATGGCTACACCTTC. Encoded protein: CASSYAGLGNYGYTF.

CDR3 protein: CASSLRGGKNSYNEQFF. DNA of the CDR3: TGTGCCAGCAGCTTACGAGGCGGAAAAAACTCCTACAATGAGCAGTTCTTC. This chain joins TRBV7-2 and TRBJ2-1, with D hard to call. Trimming cost V 2 bases and J 0 bases, with 14 bases left between them. Germline V gene lookup returns CDR1 SGHTA and CDR2 FQGNSA. CDR3 length equals 17 residues. Based on the CDR3 plus reference TRBV7-2 and TRBJ2-1, the full variable domain is GAGVSQSPSNKVTEKGKDVELRCDPISGHTALYWYRQSLGQGLEFLIYFQGNSAPDKSGLPSDRFSAERTGGSVSTLTIQRTQQEDSAVYLCASSLRGGKNSYNEQFFGPGTRLTVL.

This clone was detected once. V gene TRBV5-1 combines with J gene TRBJ2-5, with 11 bases that match TRBD1. The CDR3 loop spans 16 amino acids. The V segment lost 4 bases and the J segment 5 bases; nucleotides outside the gene matches: 10. Germline V CDR1 and CDR2: SGHRS, YFSETQ. The chain's CDR3 is CASSPRPGQGDETQYF. DNA of the CDR3: TGCGCCAGCAGCCCTCGACCGGGACAGGGGGACGAGACCCAGTACTTC.

The rearrangement uses TRBV30 and TRBJ1-6; D unresolved. The CDR3 is made up of 13 amino acids. Germline values: CDR1 GTSNPN, CDR2 SVGIG (reference sequence). V gave up 5 bases and J gave up 5 bases, with 10 bases separating them. The CDR3: CAWATVNNSPLHF. DNA of the CDR3: TGTGCCTGGGCCACAGTGAATAATTCACCCCTCCACTTT.

This clone was seen only a few times. The rearrangement joins TRBV4-3 to TRBJ1-5; no reliable D call. In germline, CDR1 is LGHNA, CDR2 YSLEER. Trimming left V 1 base short and J 2 bases short, with 6 bases between. The CDR3 is 14 residues long. The CDR3 sequence: CASSQGTGNQPQHF. The CDR3 coding sequence is TGCGCCAGCAGCCAAGGTACGGGCAATCAGCCCCAGCATTTT.

The V call is TRBV2, the J call TRBJ2-7, with D perhaps TRBD1 (5 bases). The CDR3 consists of 12 residues. V was trimmed by 6 bases and J by 2 bases, leaving 8 bases between them. Germline V lookup: CDR1 SNHLY, CDR2 FYNNEI. The CDR3 DNA is TGTGCCAGCAGCTTGGACACCTACGAGCAGTACTTC. This sequence encodes CASSLDTYEQYF. Based on the CDR3 plus reference TRBV2 and TRBJ2-7, the full variable domain is EPEVTQTPSHQVTQMGQEVILRCVPISNHLYFYWYRQILGQKVEFLVSFYNNEISEKSEIFDDQFSVERPDGSNFTLKIRSTKLEDSAMYFCASSLDTYEQYFGPGTRLTVT.

The chain combines TRBV11-3 with TRBJ2-5; 9 nucleotides line up with TRBD2. V was pared by 0 bases and J by 5 bases, with 10 bases of the junction left unmatched. CDR3 length: 17 amino acids. Germline CDR1 reads SGHNT; CDR2 reads YENEEA. CDR3 nucleotide sequence: TGTGCCAGCAGCTTAGATCTCGGCGGGGGGGCCTTGGAGACCCAGTACTTC. Its translation: CASSLDLGGGALETQYF.

The gene calls are TRBV20-1 and TRBJ2-1, with TRBD2 identical over 10 bases. This CDR3 is 16 amino acids long. The germline gives CDR1 DFQATT, CDR2 SNEGSKA (reference sequence). With V trimmed by 3 bases and J by 5 bases, 10 bases remained unmatched. Here the CDR3 DNA reads TGCAGTGCTAGTCCGCTAGCGGGGGCCTCTCACAATGAGCAGTTCTTC. This translates into CSASPLAGASHNEQFF.

V and J are TRBV6-2 or TRBV6-3 and TRBJ1-4; 8 positions match TRBD1. The CDR3 is 14 amino acids. Trimming at V came to 5 bases and at J to 4 bases, leaving 3 bases not matched to a gene. Looked up from germline, CDR1 is MNHEY and CDR2 is SVGEGT. The CDR3 DNA reads as TGTGCCAGCAGTACCGGACAGGGTAATGAAAAACTGTTTTTT. Translating gives CASSTGQGNEKLFF.

The chain combines TRBV7-2 with TRBJ1-2, with a possible D match to TRBD1 (6 bases). Per germline, CDR1 SGHTA and CDR2 FQGNSA. CDR3 length equals 14 residues. Trimming removed 5 bases at V and 7 bases at J, with 17 bases between. The CDR3 spells CASSPGGGGFGYTF. DNA for the CDR3: TGTGCCAGCAGCCCGGGAGGGGGTGGTTTTGGCTACACCTTC. The full variable domain, completed using reference TRBV7-2 and TRBJ1-2, is GAGVSQSPSNKVTEKGKDVELRCDPISGHTALYWYRQSLGQGLEFLIYFQGNSAPDKSGLPSDRFSAERTGGSVSTLTIQRTQQEDSAVYLCASSPGGGGFGYTFGSGTRLTVV.

This chain joins TRBV6-5 and TRBJ2-2; 7 bases are shared with TRBD2. Trimming cost V 5 bases and J 4 bases; bases outside gene matches: 4. This CDR3 is built from 14 residues. Germline CDR1 reads MNHEY; CDR2 reads SVGAGI. The CDR3 reads CASSSGTLTGELFF. The CDR3 DNA reads TGTGCCAGCAGTAGCGGGACTCTCACCGGGGAGCTGTTTTTT.

The chain links TRBV19 to TRBJ1-5, with D possibly TRBD1 on 5 matching bases. CDR1 is LNHDA and CDR2 is SQIVND in the germline V gene (reference sequence). CDR3 size: 18 residues. V lost 1 base to trimming and J lost 10 bases, with 26 bases between them. The CDR3 sequence is CASSIGVAGQGWTLPQHF. CDR3 nucleotides: TGTGCCAGTAGTATAGGAGTCGCCGGGCAGGGCTGGACGCTCCCCCAGCATTTT. Full variable domain (rest looked up from reference TRBV19 and TRBJ1-5): DGGITQSPKYLFRKEGQNVTLSCEQNLNHDAMYWYRQDPGQGLRLIYYSQIVNDFQKGDIAEGYSVSREKKESFPLTVTSAQKNPTAFYLCASSIGVAGQGWTLPQHFGDGTRLSIL.

Details on this clone: The junction shows a germline mismatch at one end, possibly a read error. The chain couples TRBV7-7 to TRBJ2-5; 13 bases map to TRBD2. The CDR3 loop spans 17 amino acids. Germline V CDR1 and CDR2: SSHAT, FNYEAQ (reference sequence). Written as DNA, the CDR3 is TGTGCTAGCAGCGACAAAACGACTAGCGGGGGGCAAGAGACCCAGTACTTC. Its translation: CASSDKTTSGGQETQYF.

The V and J genes are TRBV15 and TRBJ1-3, with D possibly matching TRBD1 (5 bases). This CDR3 comprises 16 residues. Looked up from germline, CDR1 is LNHNV and CDR2 is YYDKDF (reference sequence). With 0 bases removed from V and 3 bases from J, the gap between germline ends came to 12 bases. CDR3: CATSRDIGGVGNTIYF. The CDR3 DNA reads TGTGCCACCAGCAGAGATATCGGGGGAGTTGGAAACACCATATATTTT.

V is TRBV19 and J is TRBJ1-3, with 8 bases matching TRBD1. This CDR3 comprises 13 residues. CDR1 LNHDA and CDR2 SQIVND come from the germline V gene (reference sequence). Unmatched junction bases numbered 3, after V lost 7 bases and J lost 4 bases. The chain's CDR3 is CASTRQGGNTIYF. CDR3 sequence (DNA): TGTGCCAGTACCCGACAGGGGGGAAACACCATATATTTT.

The V call is TRBV5-4, the J call TRBJ1-2; TRBD1 matches 9 bases. The CDR3 spans 14 residues. The germline V gene encodes CDR1 SGHNT and CDR2 YYREEE (reference sequence). V was pared by 0 bases and J by 7 bases, with 4 bases of the junction left unmatched. The CDR3 DNA follows: TGTGCCAGCAGCTTGGGGGGACAGGGTTTTGGCTACACCTTC. This translates into CASSLGGQGFGYTF.

The V call is TRBV5-1, the J call TRBJ2-7, with TRBD1 matching 10 bases. Trimming cost V 3 bases and J 3 bases; bases outside gene matches: 9. The CDR3 has 16 residues. Per germline, CDR1 SGHRS and CDR2 YFSETQ. CDR3 region: CASSSDRGRLVYEQYF. The DNA for the CDR3 is TGCGCCAGCAGCTCCGACAGGGGGCGTTTAGTCTACGAGCAGTACTTC.

V usage is TRBV6-1 and J usage is TRBJ2-5; D is ambiguous. This CDR3 region has 14 residues. Looked up from germline, CDR1 is MNHNS and CDR2 is SASEGT. Trimming cost V 3 bases and J 4 bases, with 12 bases left between them. CDR3 nucleotide sequence: TGTGCCAGCAGTGAGACTCCGGTGGGAGAGACCCAGTACTTC. It encodes CASSETPVGETQYF.

This chain links TRBV24-1 with TRBJ2-5, with D possibly TRBD2 on 7 matching bases. Germline-derived CDR1 and CDR2 are KGHDR and SFDVKD. The V and J ends lost 3 bases and 2 bases respectively, with 15 bases between them. The CDR3 consists of 16 residues. In DNA, the CDR3 is TGTGCCACCAGTGATCCTACGGAGGGGGGGCAAGAGACCCAGTACTTC. Residues: CATSDPTEGGQETQYF.

J is TRBJ1-2 and V is TRBV12-3 or TRBV12-4, with 9 bases identical to TRBD1. V dropped 6 bases and J dropped 10; count of bases not matched to a gene: 3. The CDR3 has 11 residues. CDR3 amino acids: CASSRQGDYTF. For the CDR3, the DNA is TGTGCCAGCAGCCGACAGGGGGACTACACCTTC.

This clone was counted between two and nine times. This chain joins TRBV15 and TRBJ2-1; 8 bases are a match to TRBD1. CDR3 length: 15 amino acids. With 1 base clipped from V and 2 bases from J, the junction kept 1 base outside the gene matches. Germline V gene sequence: CDR1 LNHNV, CDR2 YYDKDF (reference sequence). The CDR3 is CATSRATGAYNEQFF. CDR3 coding DNA: TGTGCCACCAGCAGAGCGACAGGGGCCTACAATGAGCAGTTCTTC.

This clone came up a few times. The CDR3 nucleotides are TGTGCCATCAGTGGGCGTAGCGGGGGCCTAATGGTCGGGGAGCTGTTTTTT. Translated, it gives CAISGRSGGLMVGELFF. This chain joins TRBV10-3 and TRBJ2-2; 9 positions match TRBD2. The ends lost 4 bases at V and 7 bases at J; junction bases unmatched: 13. The length of the CDR3 is 17 residues. The germline gives CDR1 ENHRY, CDR2 SYGVKD.

The genes are TRBV19 and TRBJ2-7; unclear D gene. The germline CDR1 and CDR2 sequences are LNHDA and SQIVND (reference sequence). This CDR3 is 13 amino acids long. The ends were cut back, 3 bases at V and 1 base at J, with 7 bases in the middle. In nucleotides, the CDR3 is TGTGCCAGTAGTATGCAGTATTCCTACGAGCAGTACTTC. This gives the protein CASSMQYSYEQYF.